Below, one T cell receptor (beta chain) is given with its context. This entry is derived from a study of technical replicates of blood from a few donors. The J segment lost 6 bases and the V segment lost 1 base, leaving 9 bases of the junction unmatched. Germline values: CDR1 SGHTA, CDR2 FQGNSA. The CDR3 runs to 16 residues. Only in-frame clones appear in the TCRdb table, and some are missing; sequencing was by immunoSEQ multiplex PCR. The data contain about 60,000 clones, around nine tenths of them seen just once; the ten biggest clones take up approximately 5%. The chain is built from TRBV7-2 and TRBJ2-7; 10 positions agree with TRBD2. The TCR sequence derives from a human donor in good health. Some clones in this sample may be carry-over from other donors' samples. The sample consisted of PBMCs. The CDR3 protein is CASSLVSTSGPSEQYF. The CDR3 bases are TGTGCCAGCAGCTTAGTGTCGACTAGCGGGCCTAGCGAGCAGTACTTC.